This TCR beta chain was profiled in a study of blood T cell repertoires in COVID-19. As for the study in general: Researchers got acute and convalescent COVID-19 samples from the United States, Italy and Spain. The analysed material was cDNA or gDNA that came from T cells, B-cell-depleted T cells, or PBMCs.

V lost 3 bases and J lost 4, with 15 bases in between. The CDR3 is 15 amino acids. Germline CDR1 MNHNS, CDR2 SASEGT. Original processing methods: Amplifying reference gene primers gave estimates of nucleated cell counts. Repertoires were generated with immunoSEQ multiplex PCR, while TCRdb's copy carries only in-frame clones and drops some. The DNA gave D and trimming, while V, J and clone size come from that table. The sample records about 64,000 clones, 65% to 90% being singletons. Sequences were obtained from peripheral blood. This chain uses TRBV6-1 with TRBJ1-2, with D perhaps matching TRBD1 (5 bases). The source of this sequence is a man in his forties or fifties with acute or convalescent COVID-19. The CDR3 DNA follows: TGTGCCAGCAGTGACGTATTTGGGGGGGGCTATGGCTACACCTTC. Its protein product is CASSDVFGGGYGYTF.